This T cell receptor beta chain was captured by sequencing in a study of tumor-infiltrating lymphocytes in primary liver carcinoma. To note about this clonotype: Antigen specificity is unknown. A junction boundary mismatches the germline segment, possibly from a read error.

For each extraction, RNA and DNA were obtained together from approximately 20-30 mg of unsorted bulk tissue. Surgeons treated the primary liver carcinoma of the patients by surgical resection. The sampling covered five separate regions of each tumor. The CDR3 runs 13 residues. Looked up from germline, CDR1 is SGHAT and CDR2 is FQNNGV. Starting material of 400 to 600 ng total RNA yielded TCR beta cDNA via a constant-region primer. Libraries for TCR beta were built through three nested multiplex PCR rounds, which together made up a slightly modified ARM-PCR procedure. Running about 11 cycles apiece, the first two PCR rounds relied on TRBV1-TRBV30 forward primers together with a C-beta reverse primer. A single record per CDR3 protein comes from TCRdb applying MiXCR to the multiplex PCR reads. Counted here are 100,000 or so distinct CDR3 sequences, under 70% occurring once; the ten biggest clones make up about 12%.

General study points: Tumor samples exhibited a significantly greater top-250-clone fraction than blood samples (p = 0.039). Tumor-adjacent and tumor-blood pairs shared a smaller degree of overlap than tumor region pairs.

This sequence was found in a woman in her sixties or seventies with primary liver carcinoma and hepatitis B virus infection. The sample taken for sequencing was liver tumor tissue from sampling region 2. The subset here: tumor region T2, inferior pole. J is TRBJ1-6 and V is TRBV11-2; D is undetermined. DNA of the CDR3: TGTGCCAGCAGCCTTGTAATGAATACACCCATCCACTTT. This translates into CASSLVMNTPIHF.